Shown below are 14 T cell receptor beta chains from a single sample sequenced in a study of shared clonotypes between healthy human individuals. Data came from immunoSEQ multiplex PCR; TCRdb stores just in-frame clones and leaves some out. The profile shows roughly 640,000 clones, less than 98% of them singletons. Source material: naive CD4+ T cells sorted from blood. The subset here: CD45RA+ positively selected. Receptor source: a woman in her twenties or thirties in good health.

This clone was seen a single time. Written as DNA, the CDR3 is TGTGCCAGCAGCTTAGATGGAGCGGGAAGCTCCTACAATGAGCAGTTCTTC. It translates to CASSLDGAGSSYNEQFF. The chain has TRBV11-2 and TRBJ2-1; 7 bases map to TRBD2. The ends lost 0 bases at V and 0 bases at J; junction bases unmatched: 5. Germline V gene data show CDR1 as SGHAT and CDR2 as FQNNGV. This CDR3 has 17 amino acids.

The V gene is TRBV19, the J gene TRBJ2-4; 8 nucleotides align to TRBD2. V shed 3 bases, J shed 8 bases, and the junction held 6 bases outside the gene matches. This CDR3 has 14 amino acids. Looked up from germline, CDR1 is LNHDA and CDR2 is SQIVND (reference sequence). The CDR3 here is CASSMAGGRDIQYF. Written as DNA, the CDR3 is TGTGCCAGTAGTATGGCGGGGGGCAGGGACATTCAGTACTTC.

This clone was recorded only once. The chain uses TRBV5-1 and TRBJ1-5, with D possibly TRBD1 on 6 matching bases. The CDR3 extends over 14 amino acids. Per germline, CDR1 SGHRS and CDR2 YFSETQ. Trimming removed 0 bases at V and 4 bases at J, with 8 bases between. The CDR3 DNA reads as TGCGCCAGCAGCTTGGGGACAGTTAATCAGCCCCAGCATTTT. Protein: CASSLGTVNQPQHF.

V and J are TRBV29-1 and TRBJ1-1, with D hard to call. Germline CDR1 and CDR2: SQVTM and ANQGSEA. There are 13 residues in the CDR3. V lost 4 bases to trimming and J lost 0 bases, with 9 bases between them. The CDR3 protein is CSVVGPLNTEAFF. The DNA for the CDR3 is TGCAGCGTTGTTGGGCCCTTGAACACTGAAGCTTTCTTT.

As DNA, the CDR3 is TGTGCCAGCAGTTTCACGATAGCGGGGAAACAGGGCCCAGCGCGAGGATATGGCTACACCTTC. Encoded protein: CASSFTIAGKQGPARGYGYTF. V gene TRBV28 combines with J gene TRBJ1-2, with D tentatively TRBD1 (6 bases). Trimming cost V 3 bases and J 5 bases, with 34 bases left between them. From germline, CDR1 is MDHEN and CDR2 SYDVKM. CDR3 length: 21 residues.

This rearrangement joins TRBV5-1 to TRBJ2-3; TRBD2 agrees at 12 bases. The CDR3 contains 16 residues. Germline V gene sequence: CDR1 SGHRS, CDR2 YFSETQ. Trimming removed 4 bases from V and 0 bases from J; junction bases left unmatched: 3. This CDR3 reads CASSRGLAGSTDTQYF. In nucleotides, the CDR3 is TGCGCCAGCAGCCGTGGACTAGCGGGAAGCACAGATACGCAGTATTTT.

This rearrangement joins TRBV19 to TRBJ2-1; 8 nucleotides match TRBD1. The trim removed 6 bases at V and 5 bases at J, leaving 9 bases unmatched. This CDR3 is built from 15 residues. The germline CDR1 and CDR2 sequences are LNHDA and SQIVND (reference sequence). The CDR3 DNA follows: TGTGCCAGTAGCCTATCCGGGACAGGCAACAATGAGCAGTTCTTC. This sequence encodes CASSLSGTGNNEQFF.

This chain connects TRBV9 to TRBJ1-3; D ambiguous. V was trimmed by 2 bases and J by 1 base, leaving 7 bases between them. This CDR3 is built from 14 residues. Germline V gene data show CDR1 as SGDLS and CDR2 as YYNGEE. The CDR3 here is CASSVGDSGNTIYF. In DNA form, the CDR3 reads TGTGCCAGCAGCGTTGGGGATTCTGGAAACACCATATATTTT.

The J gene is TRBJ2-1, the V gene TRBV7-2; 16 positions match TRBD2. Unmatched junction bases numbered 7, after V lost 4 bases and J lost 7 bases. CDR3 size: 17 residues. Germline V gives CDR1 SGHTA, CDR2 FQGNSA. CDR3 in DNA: TGTGCCAGCAGCTATGGGACTAGCGGGAGGGCGAGGAATGAGCAGTTCTTC. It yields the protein CASSYGTSGRARNEQFF.

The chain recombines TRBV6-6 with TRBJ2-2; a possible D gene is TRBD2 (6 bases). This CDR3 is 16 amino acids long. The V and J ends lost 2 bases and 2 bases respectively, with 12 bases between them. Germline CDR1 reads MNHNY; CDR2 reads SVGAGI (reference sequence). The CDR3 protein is CASSYGIAANTGELFF. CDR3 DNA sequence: TGTGCCAGCAGTTACGGTATAGCGGCAAACACCGGGGAGCTGTTTTTT.

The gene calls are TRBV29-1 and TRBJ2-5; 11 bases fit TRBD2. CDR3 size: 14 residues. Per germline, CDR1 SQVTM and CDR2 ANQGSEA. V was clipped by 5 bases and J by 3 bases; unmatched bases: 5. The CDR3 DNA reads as TGCAGCGTTCCTTCGGGACTAGCGGAAGAGACCCAGTACTTC. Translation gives CSVPSGLAEETQYF.

Here the CDR3 DNA reads TGTGCCAGCAGTGATCTAGCGGGAGGCGGGGAGCTGTTTTTT. Its protein is CASSDLAGGGELFF. The rearrangement joins TRBV6-4 to TRBJ2-2; 11 bases map to TRBD2. The V segment lost 3 bases and the J segment 7 bases; nucleotides outside the gene matches: 1. The CDR3 sequence is 14 residues long. Germline V CDR1 and CDR2: MRHNA, SNTAGT.

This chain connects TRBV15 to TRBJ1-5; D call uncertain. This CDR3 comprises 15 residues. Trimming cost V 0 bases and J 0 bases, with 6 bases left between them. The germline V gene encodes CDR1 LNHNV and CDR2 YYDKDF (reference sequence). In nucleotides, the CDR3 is TGTGCCACCAGCAGAGATGGTAGTAGCAATCAGCCCCAGCATTTT. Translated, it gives CATSRDGSSNQPQHF.

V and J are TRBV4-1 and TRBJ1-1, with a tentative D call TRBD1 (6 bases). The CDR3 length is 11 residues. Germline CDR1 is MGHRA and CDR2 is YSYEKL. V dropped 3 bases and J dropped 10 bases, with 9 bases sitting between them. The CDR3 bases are TGCGCCAGCAGCCATCAGGGGTTAGCTTTCTTT. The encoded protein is CASSHQGLAFF.